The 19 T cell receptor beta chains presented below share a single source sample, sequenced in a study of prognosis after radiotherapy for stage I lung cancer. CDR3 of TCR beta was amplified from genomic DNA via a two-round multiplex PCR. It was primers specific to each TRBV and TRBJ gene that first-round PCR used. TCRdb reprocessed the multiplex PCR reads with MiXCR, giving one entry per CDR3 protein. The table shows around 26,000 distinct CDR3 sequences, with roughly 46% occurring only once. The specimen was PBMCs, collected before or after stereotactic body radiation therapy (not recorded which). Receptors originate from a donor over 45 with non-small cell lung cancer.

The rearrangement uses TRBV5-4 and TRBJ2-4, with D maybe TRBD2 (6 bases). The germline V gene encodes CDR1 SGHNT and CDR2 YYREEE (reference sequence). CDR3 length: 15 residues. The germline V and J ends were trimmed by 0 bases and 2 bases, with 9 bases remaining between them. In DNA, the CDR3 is TGTGCCAGCAGCTTGGTAGGCGGGACCAAAAACATTCAGTACTTC. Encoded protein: CASSLVGGTKNIQYF.

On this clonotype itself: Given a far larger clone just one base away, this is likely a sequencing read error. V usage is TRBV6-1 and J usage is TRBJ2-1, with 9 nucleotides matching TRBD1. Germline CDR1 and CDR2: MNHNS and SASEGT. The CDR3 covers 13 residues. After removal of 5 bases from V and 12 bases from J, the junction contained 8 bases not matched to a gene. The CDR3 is CASSLRSTGGQFF. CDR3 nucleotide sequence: TGTGCCAGCAGTCTTCGATCGACAGGGGGGCAGTTCTTC.

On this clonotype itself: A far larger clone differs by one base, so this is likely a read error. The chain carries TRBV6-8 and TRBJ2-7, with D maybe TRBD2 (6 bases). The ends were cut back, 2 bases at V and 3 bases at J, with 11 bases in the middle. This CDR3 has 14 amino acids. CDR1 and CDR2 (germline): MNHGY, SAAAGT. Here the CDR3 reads CASSYRGSLYEQYF. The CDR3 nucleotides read TGTGCCAGCAGTTACCGGGGGTCACTCTACGAGCAGTACTTC.

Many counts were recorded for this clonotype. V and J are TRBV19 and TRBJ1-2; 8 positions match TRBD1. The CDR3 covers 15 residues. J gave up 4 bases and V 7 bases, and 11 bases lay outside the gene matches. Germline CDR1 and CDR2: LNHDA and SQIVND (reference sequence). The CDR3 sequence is CASNMAGGVGYGYTF. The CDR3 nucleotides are TGTGCCAGTAATATGGCAGGGGGCGTTGGCTATGGCTACACCTTC.

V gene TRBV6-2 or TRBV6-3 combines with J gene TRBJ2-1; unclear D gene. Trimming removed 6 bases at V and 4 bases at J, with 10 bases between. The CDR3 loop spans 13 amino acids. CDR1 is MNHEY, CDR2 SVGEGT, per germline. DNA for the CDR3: TGTGCCAGCAGAGGCAGATCTTACAATGAGCAGTTCTTC. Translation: CASRGRSYNEQFF.

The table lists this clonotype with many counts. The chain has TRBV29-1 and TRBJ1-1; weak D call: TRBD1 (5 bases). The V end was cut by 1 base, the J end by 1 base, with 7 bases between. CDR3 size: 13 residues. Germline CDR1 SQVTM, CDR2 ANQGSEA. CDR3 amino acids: CSVEGGRNTEAFF. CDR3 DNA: TGCAGCGTTGAAGGGGGGAGGAACACTGAAGCTTTCTTT.

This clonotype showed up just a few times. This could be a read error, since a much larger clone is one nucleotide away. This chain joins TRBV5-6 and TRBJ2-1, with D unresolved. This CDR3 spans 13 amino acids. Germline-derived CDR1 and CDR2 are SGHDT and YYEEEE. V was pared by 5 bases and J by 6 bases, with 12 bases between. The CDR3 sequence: CASRPPGSNEQFF. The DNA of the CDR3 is TGTGCCAGCAGACCCCCGGGTAGCAATGAGCAGTTCTTC.

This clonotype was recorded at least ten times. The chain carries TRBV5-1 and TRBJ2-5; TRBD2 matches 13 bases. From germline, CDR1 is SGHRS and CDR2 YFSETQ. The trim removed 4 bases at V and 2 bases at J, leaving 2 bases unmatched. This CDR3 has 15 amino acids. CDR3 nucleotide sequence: TGCGCCAGCAGCCCGGGACTAGCGGGGCAAGAGACCCAGTACTTC. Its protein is CASSPGLAGQETQYF.

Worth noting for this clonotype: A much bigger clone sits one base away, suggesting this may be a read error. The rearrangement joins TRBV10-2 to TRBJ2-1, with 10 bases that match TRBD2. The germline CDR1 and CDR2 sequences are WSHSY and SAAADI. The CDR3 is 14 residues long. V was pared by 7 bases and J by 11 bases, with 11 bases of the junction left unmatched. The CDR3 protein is CASNPSGRVNQQFF. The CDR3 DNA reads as TGCGCCAGCAATCCTAGCGGGAGAGTTAATCAGCAGTTCTTC.

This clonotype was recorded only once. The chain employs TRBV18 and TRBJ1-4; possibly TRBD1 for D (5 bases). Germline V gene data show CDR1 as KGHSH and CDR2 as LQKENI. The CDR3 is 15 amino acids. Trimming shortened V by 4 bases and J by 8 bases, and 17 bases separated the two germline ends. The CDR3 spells CASSLSSGPQEKLFF. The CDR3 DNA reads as TGTGCCAGCTCACTAAGTTCGGGGCCGCAGGAAAAACTGTTTTTT.

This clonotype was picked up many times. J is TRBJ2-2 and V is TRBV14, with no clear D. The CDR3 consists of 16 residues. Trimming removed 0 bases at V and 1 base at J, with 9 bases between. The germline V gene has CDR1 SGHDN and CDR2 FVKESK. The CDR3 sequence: CASSQERRQNTGELFF. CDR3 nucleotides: TGTGCCAGCAGCCAAGAAAGGCGCCAGAACACCGGGGAGCTGTTTTTT.

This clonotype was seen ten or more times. The CDR3 region is CSVRRDTTDTQYF. The CDR3 DNA sequence: TGCAGCGTTCGAAGGGACACCACAGATACGCAGTATTTT. This sequence joins TRBV29-1 and TRBJ2-3; D is possibly TRBD1 (6 bases). CDR3 size: 13 residues. Trimming removed 5 bases from V and 2 bases from J, with 11 bases in between. Germline values: CDR1 SQVTM, CDR2 ANQGSEA.

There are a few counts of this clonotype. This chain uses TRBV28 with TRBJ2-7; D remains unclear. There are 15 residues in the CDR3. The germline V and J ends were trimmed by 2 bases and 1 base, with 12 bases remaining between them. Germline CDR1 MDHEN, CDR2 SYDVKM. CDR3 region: CASSLIARRSYEQYF. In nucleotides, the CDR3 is TGTGCCAGCAGTTTAATAGCCAGACGGTCCTACGAGCAGTACTTC.

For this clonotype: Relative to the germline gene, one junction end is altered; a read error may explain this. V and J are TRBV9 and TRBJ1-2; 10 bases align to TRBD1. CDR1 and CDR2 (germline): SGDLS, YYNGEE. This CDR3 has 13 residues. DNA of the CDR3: TGTGCCAGCATCCGGGACAGGGGCTATGTCTACACCTTC. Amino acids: CASIRDRGYVYTF.

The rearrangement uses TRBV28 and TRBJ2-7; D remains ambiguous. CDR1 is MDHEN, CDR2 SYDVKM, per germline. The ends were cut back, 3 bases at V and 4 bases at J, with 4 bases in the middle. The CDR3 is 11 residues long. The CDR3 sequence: CASSFSYEQYF. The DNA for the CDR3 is TGTGCCAGCAGTTTCTCGTACGAGCAGTACTTC.

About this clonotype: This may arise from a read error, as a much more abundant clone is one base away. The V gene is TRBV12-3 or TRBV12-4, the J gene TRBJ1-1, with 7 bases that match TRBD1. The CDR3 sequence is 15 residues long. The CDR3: CASSLGQGGNAEAFF. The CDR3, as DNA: TGTGCCAGCAGTTTAGGACAGGGCGGGAACGCTGAAGCTTTCTTT.

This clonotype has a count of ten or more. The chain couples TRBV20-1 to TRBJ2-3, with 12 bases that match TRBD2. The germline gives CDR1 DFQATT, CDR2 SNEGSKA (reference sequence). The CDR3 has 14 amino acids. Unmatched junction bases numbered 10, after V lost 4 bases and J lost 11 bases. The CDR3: CSATTSGRFEGQYF. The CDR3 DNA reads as TGCAGTGCTACCACTAGCGGGAGGTTCGAGGGGCAGTATTTT.

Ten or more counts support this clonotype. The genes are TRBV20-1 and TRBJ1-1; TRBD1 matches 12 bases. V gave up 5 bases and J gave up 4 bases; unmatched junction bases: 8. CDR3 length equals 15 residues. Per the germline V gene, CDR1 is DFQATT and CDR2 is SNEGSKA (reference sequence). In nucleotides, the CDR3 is TGCAGTGCTTCCACCGGGACAGGGGGCCCCACTGAAGCTTTCTTT. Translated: CSASTGTGGPTEAFF.

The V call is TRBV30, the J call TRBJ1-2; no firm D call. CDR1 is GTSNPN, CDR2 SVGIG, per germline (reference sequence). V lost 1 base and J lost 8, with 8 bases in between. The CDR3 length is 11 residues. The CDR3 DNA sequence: TGTGCCTGGAGTGGAGACTTGGGCTACACCTTC. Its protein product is CAWSGDLGYTF.